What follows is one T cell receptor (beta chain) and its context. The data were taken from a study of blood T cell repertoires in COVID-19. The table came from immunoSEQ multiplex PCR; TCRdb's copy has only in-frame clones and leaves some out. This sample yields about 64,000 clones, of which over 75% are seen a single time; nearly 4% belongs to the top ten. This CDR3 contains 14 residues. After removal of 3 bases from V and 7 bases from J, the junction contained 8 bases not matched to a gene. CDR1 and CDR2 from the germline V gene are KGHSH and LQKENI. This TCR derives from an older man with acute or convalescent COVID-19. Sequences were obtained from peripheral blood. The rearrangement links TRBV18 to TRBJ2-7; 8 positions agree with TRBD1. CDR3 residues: CASSPAAGGREQYF. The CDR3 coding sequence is TGTGCCAGCTCACCGGCGGCAGGGGGCCGGGAGCAGTACTTC.